Sequencing of this T cell receptor beta chain was carried out in a study of shared clonotypes between healthy human individuals. Findings of the study overall: An anticipated effect of sequencing depth on clonotype sharing among donors was recognized.

This table comes from immunoSEQ multiplex PCR, and its TCRdb copy is limited to in-frame clones, with some not included. The data show around 2,000,000 clones, with roughly 94% seen just once and more than 0.1% held by the top ten. As for this clone: Its specificity is unknown.

Germline V gene sequence: CDR1 MNHEY, CDR2 SMNVEV (reference sequence). There are 15 residues in the CDR3. The junction had 6 bases not matched to a gene; V was cut back by 2 bases and J by 5 bases. This TCR came from a man between 18 and 35 years old in good health. The sample taken for sequencing was naive CD4+ T cells sorted from blood. Subset defined: CD45RA+ positively selected. This chain links TRBV27 with TRBJ2-1, with 7 bases that match TRBD2. The CDR3 region is CASSLGSGLNNEQFF. The CDR3 DNA reads as TGTGCCAGCAGTTTAGGTAGCGGGCTTAACAATGAGCAGTTCTTC.